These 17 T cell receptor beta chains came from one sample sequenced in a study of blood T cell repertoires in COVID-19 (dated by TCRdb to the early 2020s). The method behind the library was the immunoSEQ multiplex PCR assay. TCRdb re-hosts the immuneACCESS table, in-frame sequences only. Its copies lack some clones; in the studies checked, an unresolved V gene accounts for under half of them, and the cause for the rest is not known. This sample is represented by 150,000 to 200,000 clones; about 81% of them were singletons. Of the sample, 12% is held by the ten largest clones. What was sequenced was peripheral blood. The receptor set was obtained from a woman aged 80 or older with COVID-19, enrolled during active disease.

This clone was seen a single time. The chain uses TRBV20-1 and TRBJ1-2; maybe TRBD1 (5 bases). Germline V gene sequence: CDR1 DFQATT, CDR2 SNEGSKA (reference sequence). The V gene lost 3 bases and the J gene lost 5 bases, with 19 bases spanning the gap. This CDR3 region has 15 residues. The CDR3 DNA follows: TGCAGTGCTAGTACAGAAATGACAGCAACTTATGGCTACACCTTC. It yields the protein CSASTEMTATYGYTF.

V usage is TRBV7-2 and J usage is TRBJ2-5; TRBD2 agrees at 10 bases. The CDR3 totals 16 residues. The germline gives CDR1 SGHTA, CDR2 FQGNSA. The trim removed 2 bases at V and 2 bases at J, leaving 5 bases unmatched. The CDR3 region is CASSLSTAGGQETQYF. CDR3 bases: TGTGCCAGCAGCTTATCTACAGCGGGGGGGCAAGAGACCCAGTACTTC.

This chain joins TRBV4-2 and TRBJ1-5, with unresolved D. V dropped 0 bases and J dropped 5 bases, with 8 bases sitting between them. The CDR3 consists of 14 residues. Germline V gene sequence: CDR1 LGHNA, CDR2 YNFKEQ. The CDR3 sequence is CASSQDTVDQPQHF. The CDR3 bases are TGTGCCAGCAGCCAAGATACGGTGGATCAGCCCCAGCATTTT.

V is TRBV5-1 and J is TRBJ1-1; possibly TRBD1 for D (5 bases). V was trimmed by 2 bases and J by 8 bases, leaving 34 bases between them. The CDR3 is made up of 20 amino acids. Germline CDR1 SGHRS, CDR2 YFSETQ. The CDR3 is CASSFVAGLRMGAQSREAFF. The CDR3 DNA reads TGCGCCAGCAGCTTCGTAGCAGGGTTAAGGATGGGTGCCCAATCGCGGGAAGCTTTCTTT.

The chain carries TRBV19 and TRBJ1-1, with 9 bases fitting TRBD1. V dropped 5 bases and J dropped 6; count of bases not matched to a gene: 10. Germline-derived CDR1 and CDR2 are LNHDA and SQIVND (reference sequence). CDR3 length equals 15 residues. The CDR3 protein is CASSLRDRASPEAFF. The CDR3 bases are TGTGCCAGTAGTCTACGGGACAGGGCGAGCCCTGAAGCTTTCTTT.

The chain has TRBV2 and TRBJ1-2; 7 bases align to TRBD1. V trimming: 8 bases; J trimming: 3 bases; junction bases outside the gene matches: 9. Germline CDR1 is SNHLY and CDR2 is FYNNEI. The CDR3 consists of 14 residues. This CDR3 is CASEGQSRDYGYTF. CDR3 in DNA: TGTGCCAGCGAGGGACAGAGCAGAGACTATGGCTACACCTTC.

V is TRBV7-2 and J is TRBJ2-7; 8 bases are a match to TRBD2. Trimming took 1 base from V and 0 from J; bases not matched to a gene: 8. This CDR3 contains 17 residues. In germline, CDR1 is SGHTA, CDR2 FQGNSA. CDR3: CASSLVIAGSFSYEQYF. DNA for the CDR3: TGTGCCAGCAGCTTAGTGATAGCGGGATCCTTCTCCTACGAGCAGTACTTC.

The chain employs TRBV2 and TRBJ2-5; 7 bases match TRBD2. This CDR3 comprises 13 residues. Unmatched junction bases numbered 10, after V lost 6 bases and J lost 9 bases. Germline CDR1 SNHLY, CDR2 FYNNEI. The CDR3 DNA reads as TGTGCCAGCAGATCGGGGGGATATGAAGCCCAGTACTTC. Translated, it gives CASRSGGYEAQYF.

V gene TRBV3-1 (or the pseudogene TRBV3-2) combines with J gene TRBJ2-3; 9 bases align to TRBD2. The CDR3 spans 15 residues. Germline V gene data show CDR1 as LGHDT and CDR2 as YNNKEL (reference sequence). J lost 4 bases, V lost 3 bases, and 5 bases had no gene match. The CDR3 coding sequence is TGTGCCAGCAGCCAGGGGACTAGCCGTGCAGATACGCAGTATTTT. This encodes CASSQGTSRADTQYF.

This CDR3 is CASSLGLSGNGYEQYF. The CDR3 region has the DNA TGTGCCAGCAGCTTAGGGTTGAGCGGGAACGGCTACGAGCAGTACTTC. V and J are TRBV7-9 and TRBJ2-7; 7 positions match TRBD2. Germline V gene sequence: CDR1 SEHNR, CDR2 FQNEAQ (reference sequence). This CDR3 is built from 16 residues. V was clipped by 1 base and J by 3 bases; unmatched bases: 9.

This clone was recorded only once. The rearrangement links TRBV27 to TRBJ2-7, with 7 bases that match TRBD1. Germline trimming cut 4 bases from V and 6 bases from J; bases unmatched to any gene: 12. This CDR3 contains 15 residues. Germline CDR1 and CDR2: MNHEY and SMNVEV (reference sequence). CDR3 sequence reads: CASSSTGSGYGEQYF. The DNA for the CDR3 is TGTGCCAGCAGTTCGACAGGGTCCGGATACGGCGAGCAGTACTTC.

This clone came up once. CDR3 nucleotide sequence: TGTGCCAGCAGCTTGGTGGGAGGGGAGGAAAAACTGTTTTTT. Residues: CASSLVGGEEKLFF. V usage is TRBV5-6 and J usage is TRBJ1-4; TRBD1 is a possible D gene (5 bases). Germline V CDR1 and CDR2: SGHDT, YYEEEE. Deletions cut 0 bases from V and 8 bases from J, with 11 bases between. The CDR3 extends over 14 amino acids.

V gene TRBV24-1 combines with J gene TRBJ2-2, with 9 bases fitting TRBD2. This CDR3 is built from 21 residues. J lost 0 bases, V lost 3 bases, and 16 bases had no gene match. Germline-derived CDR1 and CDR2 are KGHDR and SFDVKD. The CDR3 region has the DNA TGTGCCACCAGTGATCCCCAAAAGGGTTCTAGCGGGGCCGCGAACACCGGGGAGCTGTTTTTT. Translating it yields CATSDPQKGSSGAANTGELFF.

The CDR3: CASRRNTEAFF. The CDR3 DNA reads as TGTGCCAGCAGGAGGAACACTGAAGCTTTCTTT. V and J are TRBV2 and TRBJ1-1; the D is unclear. The CDR3 extends over 11 amino acids. Germline CDR1 reads SNHLY; CDR2 reads FYNNEI. Trimming pared 6 bases from V and 1 base from J, leaving 3 bases between. The full variable domain, rest sourced from reference TRBV2 and TRBJ1-1, is EPEVTQTPSHQVTQMGQEVILRCVPISNHLYFYWYRQILGQKVEFLVSFYNNEISEKSEIFDDQFSVERPDGSNFTLKIRSTKLEDSAMYFCASRRNTEAFFGQGTRLTVV.

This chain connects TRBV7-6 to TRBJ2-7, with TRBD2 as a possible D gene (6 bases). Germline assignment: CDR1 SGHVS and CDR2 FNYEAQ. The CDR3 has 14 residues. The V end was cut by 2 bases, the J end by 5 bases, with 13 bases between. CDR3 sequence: CASSLISGADEQYF. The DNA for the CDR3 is TGTGCCAGCAGCTTAATATCGGGAGCAGACGAGCAGTACTTC.

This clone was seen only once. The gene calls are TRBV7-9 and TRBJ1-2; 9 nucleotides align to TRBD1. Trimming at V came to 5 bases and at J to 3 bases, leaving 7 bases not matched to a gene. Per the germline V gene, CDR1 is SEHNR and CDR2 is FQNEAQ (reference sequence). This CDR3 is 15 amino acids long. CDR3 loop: CASSRPQGADYGYTF. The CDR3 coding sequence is TGTGCCAGCAGCCGACCACAGGGGGCAGACTATGGCTACACCTTC. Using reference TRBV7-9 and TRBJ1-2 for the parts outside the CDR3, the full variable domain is DTGVSQNPRHKITKRGQNVTFRCDPISEHNRLYWYRQTLGQGPEFLTYFQNEAQLEKSRLLSDRFSAERPKGSFSTLEIQRTEQGDSAMYLCASSRPQGADYGYTFGSGTRLTVV.

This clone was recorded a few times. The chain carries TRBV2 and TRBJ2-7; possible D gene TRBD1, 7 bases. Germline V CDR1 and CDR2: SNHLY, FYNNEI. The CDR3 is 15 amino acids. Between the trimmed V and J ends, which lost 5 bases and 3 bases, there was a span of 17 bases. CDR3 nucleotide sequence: TGTGCCAGCAGTCCTTCTTCAGGGGGGCTCTACGAGCAGTACTTC. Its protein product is CASSPSSGGLYEQYF.